The 30 T cell receptor beta chains listed next were all sequenced from one sample in a study of chemoradiotherapy in HPV16-positive cancers. Only in-frame clones appear in the TCRdb table, and some are missing; sequencing was by immunoSEQ multiplex PCR. The sample carries more than 9,500 clones, approximately 87% recorded once. The sample in question was blood, obtained from a patient who underwent chemoradiotherapy. The receptors here all came from a human donor with HPV-associated anogenital cancer.

The chain uses TRBV5-1 and TRBJ1-3, with D maybe TRBD1 (6 bases). Trimming removed 0 bases at V and 7 bases at J, with 17 bases between. There are 16 residues in the CDR3. Germline assignment: CDR1 SGHRS and CDR2 YFSETQ. CDR3 in amino acids: CASSLGIQGSGNTIYF. The CDR3 DNA reads as TGCGCCAGCAGCTTGGGGATCCAGGGGAGTGGGAACACCATATATTTT. Variable domain in full (rest from reference TRBV5-1 and TRBJ1-3): KAGVTQTPRYLIKTRGQQVTLSCSPISGHRSVSWYQQTPGQGLQFLFEYFSETQRNKGNFPGRFSGRQFSNSRSEMNVSTLELGDSALYLCASSLGIQGSGNTIYFGEGSWLTVV.

The CDR3 DNA follows: TGTGCCACCCACCAGAGGGGTGACAGGGGACCTAACAATGAGCAGTTCTTC. This gives the protein CATHQRGDRGPNNEQFF. J is TRBJ2-1 and V is TRBV15; 8 nucleotides align to TRBD1. This CDR3 has 17 amino acids. V dropped 8 bases and J dropped 5; count of bases not matched to a gene: 17. The germline CDR1 and CDR2 sequences are LNHNV and YYDKDF (reference sequence).

J is TRBJ1-1 and V is TRBV21-1; the table assigns TRBD1, which was not confirmed against the DNA. TRBV21-1 is recorded as a pseudogene. This CDR3 is 13 amino acids long. This chain's CDR3 is CASPDPGTAEAFF. DNA of the CDR3: TGTGCCAGCCCAGATCCCGGGACAGCTGAAGCTTTCTTT.

This chain uses TRBV27 with TRBJ1-1; a weak D match, TRBD1 (5 bases). Germline V lookup: CDR1 MNHEY, CDR2 SMNVEV (reference sequence). This CDR3 contains 15 residues. With 5 bases removed from V and 1 base from J, the gap between germline ends came to 14 bases. The CDR3 DNA sequence: TGTGCCAGCAGTCCCGAGCCTCAGGGGAACACTGAAGCTTTCTTT. Translating it yields CASSPEPQGNTEAFF.

The chain carries TRBV19 and TRBJ2-5; a possible D gene is TRBD1 (7 bases). Germline CDR1 LNHDA, CDR2 SQIVND (reference sequence). Trimming stripped 5 bases from V and 7 bases from J, with 23 bases between. CDR3 length: 16 residues. The CDR3 loop is CASSPGDSPPRRTQYF. The CDR3 DNA sequence: TGTGCCAGTAGTCCGGGGGACAGTCCTCCCAGGAGGACCCAGTACTTC.

The J gene is TRBJ2-3, the V gene TRBV7-8, with TRBD2 as a possible D gene (6 bases). CDR1 and CDR2 from the germline V gene are SGHVS and FQNEAQ. The ends were cut back, 1 base at V and 4 bases at J, with 12 bases in the middle. CDR3 length: 15 amino acids. The CDR3 coding sequence is TGTGCCAGCAGCTTAGGGGGCGGGATGGCAGATACGCAGTATTTT. Its translation: CASSLGGGMADTQYF.

This chain links TRBV4-3 with TRBJ1-1, with TRBD1 matching 7 bases. V gave up 2 bases and J gave up 8 bases; unmatched junction bases: 8. Per the germline V gene, CDR1 is LGHNA and CDR2 is YSLEER. This CDR3 is 14 amino acids long. The CDR3 loop reads CASSQIGSTGEAFF. The CDR3 nucleotides read TGCGCCAGCAGCCAAATCGGTTCGACAGGGGAAGCTTTCTTT.

This sequence joins TRBV5-1 and TRBJ2-7; TRBD2 agrees at 12 bases. CDR1 and CDR2 from the germline V gene are SGHRS and YFSETQ. After removal of 1 base from V and 5 bases from J, the junction contained 19 bases not matched to a gene. The CDR3 length is 20 residues. CDR3 protein: CASSLPTETSGGSTFNEQYF. In nucleotides, the CDR3 is TGCGCCAGCAGCTTGCCTACCGAAACTAGCGGGGGGTCCACTTTTAACGAGCAGTACTTC.

This clone has just one count. The chain uses TRBV7-9 and TRBJ1-3; the D gene is possibly TRBD1 (5 bases). The CDR3 runs to 11 residues. V lost 5 bases and J lost 6, with 5 bases in between. CDR1 is SEHNR and CDR2 is FQNEAQ in the germline V gene (reference sequence). The CDR3 loop is CASSGQNTIYF. Written as DNA, the CDR3 is TGTGCCAGCAGCGGACAAAACACCATATATTTT.

The chain links TRBV6-6 to TRBJ1-2; D is ambiguous. CDR3 length: 12 residues. The V gene's germline CDR1 is MNHNY and CDR2 SVGAGI (reference sequence). Trimming stripped 6 bases from V and 5 bases from J, with 10 bases between. In DNA, the CDR3 is TGTGCCAGCAGCCCCGGACCTTATGGCTACACCTTC. This encodes CASSPGPYGYTF.

The genes are TRBV5-1 and TRBJ1-4; 7 bases are a match to TRBD1. From germline, CDR1 is SGHRS and CDR2 YFSETQ. The CDR3 consists of 14 residues. Trimming cost V 5 bases and J 7 bases; bases outside gene matches: 8. CDR3 in DNA: TGCGCCAGCAGTCCACAGGGGTCTGGTGAAAAACTGTTTTTT. Its protein is CASSPQGSGEKLFF.

The chain uses TRBV28 and TRBJ2-5; TRBD1 matches 10 bases. Germline CDR1 and CDR2: MDHEN and SYDVKM. This CDR3 has 17 amino acids. V was clipped by 6 bases and J by 4 bases; unmatched bases: 14. Here the CDR3 reads CASRNPGTGVSRETQYF. The CDR3 nucleotides are TGTGCCAGCAGAAATCCCGGGACAGGGGTGAGTCGAGAGACCCAGTACTTC.

The J gene is TRBJ2-3, the V gene TRBV27, with 11 bases fitting TRBD2. The J segment lost 11 bases and the V segment lost 6 bases, leaving 13 bases of the junction unmatched. Germline V gene data show CDR1 as MNHEY and CDR2 as SMNVEV (reference sequence). This CDR3 has 15 residues. Written as DNA, the CDR3 is TGTGCCAGCAGCCCGACTAGCGGGGCCCAGATTTTGCAGTATTTT. It specifies CASSPTSGAQILQYF.

The V call is TRBV27, the J call TRBJ2-7; TRBD1 agrees at 9 bases. CDR3 size: 15 residues. Unmatched junction bases numbered 9, after V lost 6 bases and J lost 3 bases. Germline V gives CDR1 MNHEY, CDR2 SMNVEV (reference sequence). The CDR3 loop is CASSPWGGQGYEQYF. CDR3 nucleotide sequence: TGTGCCAGCAGCCCCTGGGGGGGACAGGGCTACGAGCAGTACTTC.

V usage is TRBV6-4 and J usage is TRBJ2-3; no clear D. Germline CDR1 is MRHNA and CDR2 is SNTAGT. This CDR3 is 13 amino acids long. The V gene lost 0 bases and the J gene lost 2 bases, with 3 bases spanning the gap. The CDR3 reads CASSDSDTDTQYF. For the CDR3, the DNA is TGTGCCAGCAGTGACTCGGACACAGATACGCAGTATTTT.

The chain uses TRBV5-6 and TRBJ2-1; TRBD2 is a possible D gene (6 bases). Germline values: CDR1 SGHDT, CDR2 YYEEEE. The germline V and J ends were trimmed by 0 bases and 5 bases, with 12 bases remaining between them. The CDR3 has 15 amino acids. CDR3 in DNA: TGTGCCAGCAGCTTGGTAGCGGACCCCGACAATGAGCAGTTCTTC. It specifies CASSLVADPDNEQFF.

CDR3 sequence reads: CASSSTGAGGSYEQYF. The CDR3 DNA follows: TGTGCCAGCAGCTCGACAGGGGCCGGGGGGAGCTACGAGCAGTACTTC. The chain uses TRBV11-2 and TRBJ2-7; D is possibly TRBD1 (8 bases). The CDR3 has 16 amino acids. In germline, CDR1 is SGHAT, CDR2 FQNNGV. The ends were cut back, 4 bases at V and 3 bases at J, with 19 bases in the middle.

The CDR3 DNA reads TGTGCCAGCAGTGAATGGGGCAGGGGCGACAATCAGCCCCAGCATTTT. Amino acid sequence: CASSEWGRGDNQPQHF. J is TRBJ1-5 and V is TRBV6-1; a possible D gene is TRBD1 (6 bases). V was trimmed by 2 bases and J by 3 bases, leaving 14 bases between them. Germline V gene sequence: CDR1 MNHNS, CDR2 SASEGT. CDR3 length: 16 amino acids.

CDR3 region: CASIGRNKDYGYTF. In nucleotides, the CDR3 is TGCGCCAGCATTGGACGGAACAAGGACTATGGCTACACCTTC. The rearrangement joins TRBV10-2 to TRBJ1-2, with D uncertain. V was trimmed by 7 bases and J by 3 bases, leaving 15 bases between them. Germline V gene data show CDR1 as WSHSY and CDR2 as SAAADI. The CDR3 is made up of 14 amino acids.

This rearrangement joins TRBV5-4 to TRBJ2-3; D call uncertain. The CDR3 runs to 12 residues. CDR1 is SGHNT and CDR2 is YYREEE in the germline V gene (reference sequence). The V gene lost 3 bases and the J gene lost 2 bases, with 4 bases spanning the gap. CDR3 in amino acids: CASSYVTDTQYF. CDR3 nucleotides: TGTGCCAGCAGCTACGTCACAGATACGCAGTATTTT.

The CDR3 nucleotides read TGTGCCAGCAGTGACTCGACGGGACAGGGGGCAGATACGCAGTATTTT. This translates into CASSDSTGQGADTQYF. The rearrangement joins TRBV6-4 to TRBJ2-3; 11 bases fit TRBD1. The CDR3 covers 16 residues. Germline CDR1 reads MRHNA; CDR2 reads SNTAGT. V dropped 0 bases and J dropped 4; count of bases not matched to a gene: 3.

This clone has just one count. The chain uses TRBV18 and TRBJ2-5; D perhaps matches TRBD1 (6 bases). The CDR3 extends over 15 amino acids. The V end lost 2 bases, the J end lost 5 bases, and 15 bases lay between the germline ends. Germline CDR1 reads KGHSH; CDR2 reads LQKENI. The DNA for the CDR3 is TGTGCCAGCTCACCATTTCAGGGGATGTTTGAGACCCAGTACTTC. This gives the protein CASSPFQGMFETQYF.

The chain joins TRBV19 to TRBJ2-6, with a possible D match to TRBD2 (7 bases). The CDR3 is 17 amino acids. V shed 10 bases and J shed 0 bases, with 19 bases lying between them. Per the germline V gene, CDR1 is LNHDA and CDR2 is SQIVND (reference sequence). CDR3: CATSEGGTLSGANVLTF. In DNA form, the CDR3 reads TGTGCCACCTCGGAGGGGGGGACCCTCTCTGGGGCCAACGTCCTGACTTTC. Full variable domain (missing parts from reference TRBV19 and TRBJ2-6): DGGITQSPKYLFRKEGQNVTLSCEQNLNHDAMYWYRQDPGQGLRLIYYSQIVNDFQKGDIAEGYSVSREKKESFPLTVTSAQKNPTAFYLCATSEGGTLSGANVLTFGAGSRLTVL.

CDR3 nucleotide sequence: TGTGCCAGCAGCCAAGTAGGTATTAGTTCTGGAAACACCATATATTTT. Encoded protein: CASSQVGISSGNTIYF. The genes are TRBV4-2 and TRBJ1-3; D is ambiguous. The ends were cut back, 1 base at V and 1 base at J, with 11 bases in the middle. This CDR3 comprises 16 residues. Germline V gene data show CDR1 as LGHNA and CDR2 as YNFKEQ.

V gene TRBV30 combines with J gene TRBJ2-5, with TRBD2 as a possible D gene (6 bases). The end of the DNA fits TRBJ2-7 better, so the J call may be wrong. The CDR3 runs 14 residues. Looked up from germline, CDR1 is GTSNPN and CDR2 is SVGIG (reference sequence). The CDR3 sequence is CAWNGGTSSYEQYF. The CDR3, as DNA: TGTGCCTGGAATGGGGGGACCAGCTCCTACGAGCAGTACTTC.

As regards this clone: Other nucleotide sequences from this sample produce the same CDR3. The V call is TRBV5-4, the J call TRBJ1-5, with D unclear. The CDR3 is 13 residues long. The V end lost 2 bases, the J end lost 5 bases, and 8 bases lay between the germline ends. CDR1 and CDR2 (germline): SGHNT, YYREEE (reference sequence). The CDR3 region is CASSFGGDQPQHF. The CDR3, as DNA: TGTGCCAGCAGCTTCGGAGGAGATCAGCCCCAGCATTTT.

The gene calls are TRBV30 and TRBJ2-2; TRBD1 matches 7 bases. CDR1 is GTSNPN and CDR2 is SVGIG in the germline V gene (reference sequence). The J segment lost 1 base and the V segment lost 4 bases, leaving 9 bases of the junction unmatched. The CDR3 runs 16 residues. This CDR3 is CAWTAGQDLNTGELFF. As DNA, the CDR3 is TGTGCCTGGACCGCCGGACAGGACCTGAACACCGGGGAGCTGTTTTTT.

The chain couples TRBV15 to TRBJ2-7; D tentatively fits TRBD1 or TRBD2 (5 bases each). Trimming pared 1 base from V and 7 bases from J, leaving 14 bases between. Germline V CDR1 and CDR2: LNHNV, YYDKDF (reference sequence). CDR3 length equals 14 residues. The CDR3 protein is CATSRGSGRWEQYF. The CDR3 DNA reads as TGTGCCACCAGCAGAGGATCGGGGCGGTGGGAGCAGTACTTC.

This chain joins TRBV19 and TRBJ2-1; perhaps TRBD2 as D (6 bases). CDR1 is LNHDA and CDR2 is SQIVND in the germline V gene (reference sequence). This CDR3 comprises 14 residues. V gave up 8 bases and J gave up 6 bases, with 17 bases separating them. In DNA, the CDR3 is TGTGCCAGTGGGACTCCGGAAACCGTCAATGAGCAGTTCTTC. Its protein product is CASGTPETVNEQFF.

The rearrangement links TRBV7-3 to TRBJ2-7; 7 bases fit TRBD2. Germline V gene data show CDR1 as SGHTA and CDR2 as FQGTGA. The CDR3 runs 15 residues. V dropped 3 bases and J dropped 0; count of bases not matched to a gene: 5. CDR3 sequence (DNA): TGTGCCAGCAGCTTGGTCGGGGGGACCTCCTACGAGCAGTACTTC. This translates into CASSLVGGTSYEQYF.